This T cell receptor beta chain was identified during a study of cytomegalovirus exposure and HLA in healthy donors. The ends were cut back, 3 bases at V and 5 bases at J, with 13 bases in the middle. The CDR3 covers 14 residues. Germline-derived CDR1 and CDR2 are LNHNV and YYDKDF (reference sequence). Regarding this clone: Its antigen is not known.

Notes on the study in general: Several of the most significant clusters appeared, in a later analysis, to be linked to common viral pathogens. Cytomegalovirus-associated TCR beta chains were listed, numbering roughly 150. Confirmation was obtained in vitro that a few CMV-associated chains are specific for CMV antigens.

PCR involved 60 Vbeta and 13 Jbeta primers. This table comes from immunoSEQ multiplex PCR, and its TCRdb copy is limited to in-frame clones, with some not included. The table for this sample gives 50,000 to 80,000 clones. The source of this sequence is a woman aged 18-29 years in good health and CMV-seronegative. The specimen was PBMCs. V usage is TRBV15 and J usage is TRBJ1-1, with D maybe TRBD1 (5 bases). CDR3 in amino acids: CATSSDQGSTEAFF. The CDR3 DNA reads as TGTGCCACCAGCAGTGATCAGGGCAGTACTGAAGCTTTCTTT.